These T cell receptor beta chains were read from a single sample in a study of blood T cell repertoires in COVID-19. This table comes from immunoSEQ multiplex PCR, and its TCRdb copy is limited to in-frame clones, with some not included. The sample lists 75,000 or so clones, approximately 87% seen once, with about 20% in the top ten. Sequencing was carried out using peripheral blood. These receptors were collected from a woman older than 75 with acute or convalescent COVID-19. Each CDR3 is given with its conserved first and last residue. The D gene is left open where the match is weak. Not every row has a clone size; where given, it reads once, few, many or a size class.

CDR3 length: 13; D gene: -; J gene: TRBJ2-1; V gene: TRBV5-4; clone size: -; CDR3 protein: CASSTGGRNEQFF; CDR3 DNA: TGTGCCAGCAGCACCGGGGGGCGCAATGAGCAGTTCTTC
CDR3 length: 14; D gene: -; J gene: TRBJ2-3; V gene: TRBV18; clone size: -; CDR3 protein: CASSPQSGTDTQYF; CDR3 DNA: TGTGCCAGCTCACCACAGAGCGGCACAGATACGCAGTATTTT
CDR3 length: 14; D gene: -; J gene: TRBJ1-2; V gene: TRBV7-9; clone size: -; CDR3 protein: CASSLAGRGYGYTF; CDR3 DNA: TGTGCCAGCAGCTTAGCTGGCAGGGGTTATGGCTACACCTTC
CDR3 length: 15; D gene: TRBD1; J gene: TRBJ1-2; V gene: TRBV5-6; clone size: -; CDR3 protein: CASSLWDRANYGYTF; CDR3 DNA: TGTGCCAGCAGCTTGTGGGACAGGGCTAACTATGGCTACACCTTC
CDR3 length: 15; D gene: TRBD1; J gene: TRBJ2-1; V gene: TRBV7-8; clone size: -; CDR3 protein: CASSLVRTGGWEQFF; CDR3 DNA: TGTGCCAGCAGCTTAGTTAGGACAGGGGGCTGGGAGCAGTTCTTC
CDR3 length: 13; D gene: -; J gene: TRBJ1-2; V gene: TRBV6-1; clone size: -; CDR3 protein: CASSPTAQHGYTF; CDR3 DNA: TGTGCCAGCAGTCCCACGGCACAGCATGGCTACACCTTC
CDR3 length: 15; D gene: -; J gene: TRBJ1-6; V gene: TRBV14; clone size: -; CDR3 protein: CASSQEIGRGSPLHF; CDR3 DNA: TGTGCCAGCAGCCAAGAAATAGGGAGAGGCTCACCCCTCCACTTT
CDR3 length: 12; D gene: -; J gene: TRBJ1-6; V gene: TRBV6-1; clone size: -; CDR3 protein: CASSEVGDSETF; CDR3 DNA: TGTGCCAGCAGTGAAGTCGGGGATTCCGAAACCTTT
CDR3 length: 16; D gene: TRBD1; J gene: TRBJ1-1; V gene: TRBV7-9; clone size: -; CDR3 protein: CASSSRTGGLNTEAFF; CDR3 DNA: TGTGCCAGCAGCTCCCGGACAGGGGGCCTGAACACTGAAGCTTTCTTT
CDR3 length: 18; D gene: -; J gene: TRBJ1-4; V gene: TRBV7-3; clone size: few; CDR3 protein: CATRAGPPQKATNEKLFF; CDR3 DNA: TGTGCCACGCGTGCGGGACCCCCTCAGAAGGCAACTAATGAAAAACTGTTTTTT
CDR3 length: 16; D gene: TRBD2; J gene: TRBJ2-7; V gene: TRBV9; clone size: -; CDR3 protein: CASSVGSGGSSYEQYF; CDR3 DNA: TGTGCCAGCAGCGTAGGTAGCGGGGGTTCCTCCTACGAGCAGTACTTC
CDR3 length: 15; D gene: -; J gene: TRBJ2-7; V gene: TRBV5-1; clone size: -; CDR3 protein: CASSLVSRASYEQYF; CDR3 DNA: TGCGCCAGCAGCTTGGTTTCCAGGGCCTCCTACGAGCAGTACTTC
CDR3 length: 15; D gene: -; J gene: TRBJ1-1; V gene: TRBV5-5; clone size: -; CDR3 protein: CASCLQGNGNTEAFF; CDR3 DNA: TGTGCCAGCTGTCTTCAGGGAAATGGGAACACTGAAGCTTTCTTT
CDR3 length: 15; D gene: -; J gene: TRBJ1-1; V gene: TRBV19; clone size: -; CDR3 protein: CASSISWHPNTEAFF; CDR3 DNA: TGTGCCAGTAGTATATCGTGGCACCCGAACACTGAAGCTTTCTTT
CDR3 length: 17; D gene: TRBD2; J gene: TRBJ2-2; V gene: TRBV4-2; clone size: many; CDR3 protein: CASSQGGLALKAGELFF; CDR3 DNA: TGTGCCAGCAGCCAAGGGGGACTAGCGTTGAAGGCCGGGGAGCTGTTTTTT
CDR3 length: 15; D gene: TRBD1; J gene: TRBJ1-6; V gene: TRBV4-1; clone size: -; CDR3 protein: CASSQVGTGASPLHF; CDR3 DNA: TGCGCCAGCAGCCAAGTAGGGACAGGAGCCTCACCCCTCCACTTT
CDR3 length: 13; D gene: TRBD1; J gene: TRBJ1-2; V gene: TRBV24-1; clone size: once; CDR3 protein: CATSDATGVGYTF; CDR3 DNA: TGTGCCACCAGTGATGCCACAGGGGTGGGCTACACCTTC
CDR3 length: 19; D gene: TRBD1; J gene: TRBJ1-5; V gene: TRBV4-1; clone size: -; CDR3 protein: CASSQDRQGALLLRQPQHF; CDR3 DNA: TGCGCCAGCAGCCAAGATAGACAGGGGGCCCTATTACTTAGACAGCCCCAGCATTTT
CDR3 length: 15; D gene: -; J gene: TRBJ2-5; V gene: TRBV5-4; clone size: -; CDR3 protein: CASSLEGRGQETQYF; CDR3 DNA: TGTGCCAGCAGCTTGGAAGGGAGAGGGCAAGAGACCCAGTACTTC
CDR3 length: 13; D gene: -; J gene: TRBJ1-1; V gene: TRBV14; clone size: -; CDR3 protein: CASSQAMNTEAFF; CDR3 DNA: TGTGCCAGCAGCCAAGCCATGAACACTGAAGCTTTCTTT
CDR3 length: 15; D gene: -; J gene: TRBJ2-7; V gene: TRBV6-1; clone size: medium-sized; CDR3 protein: CASSELQASSYEQYF; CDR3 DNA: TGTGCCAGCAGTGAACTCCAGGCCAGCTCCTACGAGCAGTACTTC
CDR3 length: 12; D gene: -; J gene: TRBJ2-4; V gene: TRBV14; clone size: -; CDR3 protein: CASSQDPYIQYF; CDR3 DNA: TGTGCCAGCAGCCAAGACCCTTACATTCAGTACTTC
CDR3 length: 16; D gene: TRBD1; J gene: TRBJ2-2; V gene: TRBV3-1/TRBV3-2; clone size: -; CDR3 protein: CASSLRTGGNTGELFF; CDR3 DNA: TGTGCCAGCAGCCTGCGGACAGGGGGGAACACCGGGGAGCTGTTTTTT